The clone carrying this TCR beta chain was picked up one time. The antigen is not known. The sample comes from a study of shared clonotypes between healthy human individuals. Per sorted-subset replicate PCR, input was approximately 0.2 ug DNA, representing 30,000 or so T cell genomes. Assay used: immunoSEQ multiplex PCR; TCRdb lists only in-frame clones, some missing. The sample lists under 2.5 million clones, roughly 90% occurring once. The CDR3 runs 17 residues. Germline V gene sequence: CDR1 SGHTA, CDR2 FQGTGA. Unmatched junction bases numbered 11, after V lost 1 base and J lost 7 bases. Notes on the study in general: Only blood samples were collected, and tissue repertoires likely differ. Clonotypes shared by all four donors outscored non-shared clonotypes in generation probability. Rarefaction exposed incomplete sorted-subset sequencing despite large depth.

This clonotype was sampled from a man between 18 and 35 years old in good health. Some clones in this sample may be carry-over from other donors' samples. V gene TRBV7-3 combines with J gene TRBJ2-2; 8 bases are a match to TRBD1. Sequenced material: naive CD4+ T cells from PBMCs. The subset here: CD45RA+ positively selected. The CDR3 sequence: CASSLSGTGVLGGELFF. DNA of the CDR3: TGTGCCAGCAGCTTAAGTGGGACAGGAGTGTTAGGCGGGGAGCTGTTTTTT.